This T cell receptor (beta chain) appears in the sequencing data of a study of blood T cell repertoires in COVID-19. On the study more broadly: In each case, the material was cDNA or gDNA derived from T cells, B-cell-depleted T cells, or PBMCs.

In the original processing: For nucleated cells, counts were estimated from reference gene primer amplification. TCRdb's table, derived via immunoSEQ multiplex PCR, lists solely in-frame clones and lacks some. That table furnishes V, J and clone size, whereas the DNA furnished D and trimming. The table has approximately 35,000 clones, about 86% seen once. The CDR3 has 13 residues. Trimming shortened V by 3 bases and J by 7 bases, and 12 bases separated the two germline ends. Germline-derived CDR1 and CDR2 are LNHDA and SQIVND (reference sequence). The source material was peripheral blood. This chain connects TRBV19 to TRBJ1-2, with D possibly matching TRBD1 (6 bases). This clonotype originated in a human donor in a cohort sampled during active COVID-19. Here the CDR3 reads CASSMQGHGGYTF. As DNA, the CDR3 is TGTGCCAGTAGTATGCAGGGGCATGGTGGCTACACCTTC. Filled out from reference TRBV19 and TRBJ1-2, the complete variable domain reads DGGITQSPKYLFRKEGQNVTLSCEQNLNHDAMYWYRQDPGQGLRLIYYSQIVNDFQKGDIAEGYSVSREKKESFPLTVTSAQKNPTAFYLCASSMQGHGGYTFGSGTRLTVV.